The 10 T cell receptor beta chains in this list originate from one sample, sequenced in a study of molecular identifiers for immune sequencing clone quantification. TCRdb analysed the PCR reads with MiXCR anew, one entry per CDR3 protein. The sample contains about 640,000 distinct CDR3 sequences, just under 20% of which appear only once. Source material: naive CD8+ T cells from blood, with Jurkat cell RNA spiked in. Subset described: FACS-sorted CD8+CD4-CCR7+CD45RA+ naive T cells. The receptors come from a human donor in good health. Some libraries in this study had Jurkat cell RNA spiked in.

This clonotype was counted many times. This chain connects TRBV29-1 to TRBJ2-3; TRBD2 matches at 9 bases. Germline CDR1 reads SQVTM; CDR2 reads ANQGSEA. After removal of 6 bases from V and 1 base from J, the junction contained 8 bases not matched to a gene. This CDR3 has 15 amino acids. The CDR3 DNA sequence: TGCAGCGTCGACACTAGCGGGCGTCGCACAGATACGCAGTATTTT. This sequence encodes CSVDTSGRRTDTQYF.

This clonotype showed up many times. This CDR3 is CASSQESWAANTEAFF. The CDR3 DNA reads as TGCGCCAGCAGCCAAGAGTCATGGGCAGCGAACACTGAAGCTTTCTTT. This chain joins TRBV4-1 and TRBJ1-1, with D unresolved. V was shortened by 0 bases and J by 1 base, with 12 bases between the two germline ends. Germline assignment: CDR1 MGHRA and CDR2 YSYEKL. This CDR3 spans 16 amino acids.

A few counts support this clonotype. The CDR3 region is CASSQDSPSGLFF. CDR3 coding DNA: TGCGCCAGCAGCCAAGACAGCCCATCGGGGCTGTTTTTT. J is TRBJ2-2 and V is TRBV4-1; the D is unclear. V dropped 0 bases and J dropped 13 bases, with 12 bases sitting between them. The CDR3 totals 13 residues. In germline, CDR1 is MGHRA, CDR2 YSYEKL.

This clonotype was picked up one time. This may arise from a read error, as a much more abundant clone is one base away. The chain combines TRBV7-9 with TRBJ2-1; 9 bases are a match to TRBD2. V shed 5 bases, J shed 4 bases, and the junction held 9 bases outside the gene matches. The CDR3 consists of 16 residues. CDR1 and CDR2 (germline): SEHNR, FQNEAQ (reference sequence). The chain's CDR3 is CASSGSGTSLYNEQFF. CDR3 coding DNA: TGTGCCAGCAGCGGCTCCGGGACTAGCTTGTACAATGAGCAGTTCTTC.

This clonotype has a handful of counts. The chain combines TRBV29-1 with TRBJ2-1; maybe TRBD2 (6 bases). V lost 0 bases, J lost 2 bases, and 11 bases lay in between. The CDR3 is 15 amino acids. The germline V gene encodes CDR1 SQVTM and CDR2 ANQGSEA. The CDR3 spells CSVEEGGGPYNEQFF. Here the CDR3 DNA reads TGCAGCGTTGAAGAGGGGGGAGGACCCTACAATGAGCAGTTCTTC.

This clonotype was seen ten or more times. The chain employs TRBV7-6 and TRBJ2-2; possibly TRBD2 for D (6 bases). This CDR3 has 16 residues. V lost 0 bases and J 3 bases, leaving 11 bases between the germline ends. Germline V gene data show CDR1 as SGHVS and CDR2 as FNYEAQ. The CDR3 DNA is TGTGCCAGCAGCTTAGCGACTAGGTCCGACACCGGGGAGCTGTTTTTT. Translation gives CASSLATRSDTGELFF.

This clonotype was counted at least ten times. The CDR3 reads CASSTQGTYSPLHF. CDR3 in DNA: TGTGCCAGTAGTACCCAGGGGACATATTCACCCCTCCACTTT. The chain uses TRBV19 and TRBJ1-6, with D possibly being TRBD1 (6 bases). CDR3 size: 14 residues. Per germline, CDR1 LNHDA and CDR2 SQIVND (reference sequence). V lost 4 bases, J lost 8 bases, and 12 bases lay in between. The whole variable domain, filled in from reference TRBV19 and TRBJ1-6, reads DGGITQSPKYLFRKEGQNVTLSCEQNLNHDAMYWYRQDPGQGLRLIYYSQIVNDFQKGDIAEGYSVSREKKESFPLTVTSAQKNPTAFYLCASSTQGTYSPLHFGNGTRLTVT.

Remarks on this clonotype: Since a much larger clone is just one base distant, this may be a read error. The chain recombines TRBV9 with TRBJ1-1; D gene uncertain. CDR3 length equals 13 residues. Germline CDR1 is SGDLS and CDR2 is YYNGEE. The CDR3 is CASSVLLNPEAFF. CDR3 nucleotides: TGTGCCAGCAGCGTACTTTTGAACCCTGAAGCTTTCTTT.

In this sample, this clonotype turned up many times. The V gene is TRBV7-2, the J gene TRBJ2-1; 10 bases are a match to TRBD1. The trim removed 4 bases at V and 6 bases at J, leaving 6 bases unmatched. Germline-derived CDR1 and CDR2 are SGHTA and FQGNSA. This CDR3 comprises 15 residues. The CDR3 is CASSSRDRGGNEQFF. The DNA of the CDR3 is TGTGCCAGCAGCTCGCGGGACAGGGGAGGCAATGAGCAGTTCTTC. Full variable domain (rest looked up from reference TRBV7-2 and TRBJ2-1): GAGVSQSPSNKVTEKGKDVELRCDPISGHTALYWYRQSLGQGLEFLIYFQGNSAPDKSGLPSDRFSAERTGGSVSTLTIQRTQQEDSAVYLCASSSRDRGGNEQFFGPGTRLTVL.

This clonotype appeared many times. The chain has TRBV28 and TRBJ2-3; D is undetermined. This CDR3 comprises 16 residues. The V end lost 3 bases, the J end lost 0 bases, and 13 bases lay between the germline ends. From germline, CDR1 is MDHEN and CDR2 SYDVKM. This chain's CDR3 is CASSFEPGSSTDTQYF. CDR3 DNA: TGTGCCAGCAGTTTCGAGCCGGGTTCCAGCACAGATACGCAGTATTTT.